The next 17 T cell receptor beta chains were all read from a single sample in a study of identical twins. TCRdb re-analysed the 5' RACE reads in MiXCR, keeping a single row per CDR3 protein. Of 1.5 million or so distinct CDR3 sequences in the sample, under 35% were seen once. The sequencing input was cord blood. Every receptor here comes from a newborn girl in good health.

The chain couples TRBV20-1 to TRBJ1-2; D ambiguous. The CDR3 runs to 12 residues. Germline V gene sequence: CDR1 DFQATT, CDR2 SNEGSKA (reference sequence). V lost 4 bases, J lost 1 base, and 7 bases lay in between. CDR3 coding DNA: TGCAGTGCTATCGGGATTAACTATGGCTACACCTTC. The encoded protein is CSAIGINYGYTF.

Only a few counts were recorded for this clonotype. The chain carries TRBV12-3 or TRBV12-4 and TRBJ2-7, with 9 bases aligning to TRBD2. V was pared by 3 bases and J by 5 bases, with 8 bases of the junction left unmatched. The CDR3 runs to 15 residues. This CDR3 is CASSFFRLAGDEQYF. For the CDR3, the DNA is TGTGCCAGCAGTTTCTTTCGGTTAGCGGGGGACGAGCAGTACTTC.

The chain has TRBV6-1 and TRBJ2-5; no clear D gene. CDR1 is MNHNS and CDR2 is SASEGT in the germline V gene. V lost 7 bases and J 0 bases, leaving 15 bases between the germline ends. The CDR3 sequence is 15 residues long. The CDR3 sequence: CASKTSTAYQETQYF. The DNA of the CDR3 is TGTGCCAGCAAAACTTCGACTGCATACCAAGAGACCCAGTACTTC.

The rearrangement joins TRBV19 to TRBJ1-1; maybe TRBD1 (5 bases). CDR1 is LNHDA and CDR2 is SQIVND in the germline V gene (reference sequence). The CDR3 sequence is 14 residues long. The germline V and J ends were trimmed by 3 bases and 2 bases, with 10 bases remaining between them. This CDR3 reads CASSIDRTNTEAFF. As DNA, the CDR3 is TGTGCCAGTAGTATTGACAGAACAAACACTGAAGCTTTCTTT.

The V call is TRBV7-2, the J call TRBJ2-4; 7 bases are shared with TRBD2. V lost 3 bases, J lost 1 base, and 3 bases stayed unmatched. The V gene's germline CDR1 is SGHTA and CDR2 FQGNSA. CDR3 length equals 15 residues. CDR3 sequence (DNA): TGTGCCAGCAGCTTGGGAGGGCCTGCCAAAAACATTCAGTACTTC. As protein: CASSLGGPAKNIQYF. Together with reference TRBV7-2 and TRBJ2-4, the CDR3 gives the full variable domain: GAGVSQSPSNKVTEKGKDVELRCDPISGHTALYWYRQSLGQGLEFLIYFQGNSAPDKSGLPSDRFSAERTGGSVSTLTIQRTQQEDSAVYLCASSLGGPAKNIQYFGAGTRLSVL.

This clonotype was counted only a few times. The CDR3 is CATGRLAGAGELFF. The CDR3 nucleotides are TGTGCCACCGGAAGACTAGCGGGAGCCGGGGAGCTGTTTTTT. This sequence joins TRBV24-1 and TRBJ2-2, with 12 bases identical to TRBD2. This CDR3 spans 14 amino acids. V gave up 9 bases and J gave up 6 bases; unmatched junction bases: 4. Germline CDR1 is KGHDR and CDR2 is SFDVKD.

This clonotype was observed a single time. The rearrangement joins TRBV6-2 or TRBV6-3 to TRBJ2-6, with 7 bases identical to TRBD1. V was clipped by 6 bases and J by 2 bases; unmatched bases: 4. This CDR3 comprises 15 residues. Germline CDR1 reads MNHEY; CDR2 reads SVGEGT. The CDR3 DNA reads TGTGCCAGCAGACAGACAGGGACTGGGGCCAACGTCCTGACTTTC. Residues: CASRQTGTGANVLTF.

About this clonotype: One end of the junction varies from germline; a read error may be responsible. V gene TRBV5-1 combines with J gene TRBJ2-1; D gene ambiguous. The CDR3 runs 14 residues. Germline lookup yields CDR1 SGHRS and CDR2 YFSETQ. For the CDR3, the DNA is TGCGCCAGCGGCTTGCAGAGCTCCTACAATGAGCAGTTCTTC. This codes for CASGLQSSYNEQFF.

CDR3 nucleotides: TGTGCCAGCAGCTTAGCGTCGGGACAGTATGGCTACACCTTC. Its translation: CASSLASGQYGYTF. The chain couples TRBV7-2 to TRBJ1-2; TRBD1 agrees at 7 bases. The CDR3 loop spans 14 amino acids. Germline V gives CDR1 SGHTA, CDR2 FQGNSA. Trimming took 0 bases from V and 5 from J; bases not matched to a gene: 3.

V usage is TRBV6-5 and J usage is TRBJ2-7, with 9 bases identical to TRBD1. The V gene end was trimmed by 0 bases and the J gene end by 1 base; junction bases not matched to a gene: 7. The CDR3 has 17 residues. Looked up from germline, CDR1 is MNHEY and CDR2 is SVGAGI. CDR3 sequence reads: CASSYSFGTGSSYEQYF. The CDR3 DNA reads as TGTGCCAGCAGTTACTCGTTCGGGACAGGGTCTTCCTACGAGCAGTACTTC.

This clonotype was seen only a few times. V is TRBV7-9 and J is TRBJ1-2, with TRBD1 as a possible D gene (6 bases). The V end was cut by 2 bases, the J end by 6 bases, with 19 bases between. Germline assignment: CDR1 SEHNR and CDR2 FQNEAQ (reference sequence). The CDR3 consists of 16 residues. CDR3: CASSLNGVAGQDGYTF. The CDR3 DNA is TGTGCCAGCAGCTTAAATGGAGTCGCGGGACAAGATGGCTACACCTTC.

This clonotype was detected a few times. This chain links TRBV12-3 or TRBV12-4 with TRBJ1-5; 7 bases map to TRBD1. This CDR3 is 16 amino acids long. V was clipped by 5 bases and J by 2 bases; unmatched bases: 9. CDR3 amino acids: CASSTGVPPGNQPQHF. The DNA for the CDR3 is TGTGCCAGCAGTACAGGGGTCCCCCCGGGCAATCAGCCCCAGCATTTT.

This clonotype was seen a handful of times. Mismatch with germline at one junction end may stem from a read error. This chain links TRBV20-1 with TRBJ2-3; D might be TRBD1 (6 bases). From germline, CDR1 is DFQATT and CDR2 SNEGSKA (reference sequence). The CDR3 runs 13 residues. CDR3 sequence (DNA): TGCAGTGCTTCTTCAACTAGGACAGATACGCGGTATTTT. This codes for CSASSTRTDTRYF.

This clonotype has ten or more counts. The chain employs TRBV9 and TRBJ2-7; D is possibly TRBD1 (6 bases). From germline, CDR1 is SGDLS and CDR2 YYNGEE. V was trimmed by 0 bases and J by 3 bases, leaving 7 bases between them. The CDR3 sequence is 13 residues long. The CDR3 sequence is CASSVGDNYEQYF. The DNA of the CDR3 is TGTGCCAGCAGCGTAGGGGACAACTACGAGCAGTACTTC.

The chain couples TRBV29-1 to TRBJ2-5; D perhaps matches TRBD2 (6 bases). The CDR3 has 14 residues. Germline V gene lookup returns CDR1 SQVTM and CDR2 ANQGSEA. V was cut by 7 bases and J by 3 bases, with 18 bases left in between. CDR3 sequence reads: CSASPGLHEETQYF. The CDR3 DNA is TGCAGCGCATCCCCGGGACTCCATGAAGAGACCCAGTACTTC.

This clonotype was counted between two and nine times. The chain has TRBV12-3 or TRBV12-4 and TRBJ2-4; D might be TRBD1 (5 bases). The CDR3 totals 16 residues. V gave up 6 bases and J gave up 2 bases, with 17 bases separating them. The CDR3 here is CASRGWGRLTKNIQYF. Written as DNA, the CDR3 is TGTGCCAGCAGGGGCTGGGGCCGGTTGACCAAAAACATTCAGTACTTC.

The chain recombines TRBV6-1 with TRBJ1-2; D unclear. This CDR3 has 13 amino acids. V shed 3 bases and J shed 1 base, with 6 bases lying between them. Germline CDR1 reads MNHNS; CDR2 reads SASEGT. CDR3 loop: CASSDQLNYGYTF. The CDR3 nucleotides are TGTGCCAGCAGTGACCAGCTTAACTATGGCTACACCTTC.